Reported below is one T cell receptor beta chain. Its specificity is unknown. Each CDR3 protein is one row after TCRdb ran MiXCR on the reads. The sample yields over 150,000 distinct CDR3 sequences, approximately 19% seen once. This entry belongs to a study of T cell repertoires in cytomegalovirus infection. Study-wide context: Public TCR beta signature analysis indicated the presence of both CMV infection and matching HLA type. Notes on the study in general: Dominating the ex vivo response were TCR beta clonotypes that were CMV-specific and HLA-C-restricted. Summed frequency of shared TCR beta families picked out CMV carriers who also had the relevant HLA.

Trimming pared 11 bases from V and 2 bases from J, leaving 8 bases between. From germline, CDR1 is SNHLY and CDR2 FYNNEI. This CDR3 is built from 11 residues. The chain uses TRBV2 and TRBJ2-3, with D unresolved. This receptor was identified in a human donor in good health (CMV status not recorded). Some clones in this sample may be carry-over from other donors' samples. The sequencing sample was made of PBMCs. CDR3 residues: CACRYTDTQYF. Here the CDR3 DNA reads TGTGCCTGCCGGTACACAGATACGCAGTATTTT. Together with reference TRBV2 and TRBJ2-3, the CDR3 gives the full variable domain: EPEVTQTPSHQVTQMGQEVILRCVPISNHLYFYWYRQILGQKVEFLVSFYNNEISEKSEIFDDQFSVERPDGSNFTLKIRSTKLEDSAMYFCACRYTDTQYFGPGTRLTVL.